A selection of T cell receptor beta chains follows, all from one sample in a study of blood T cell repertoires in COVID-19. The protocol was immunoSEQ multiplex PCR, while the TCRdb copy is restricted to in-frame clones and leaves out a portion. The data hold roughly 97,000 clones, with around 87% observed a single time. Sequenced sample: peripheral blood. The receptors derive from a human donor in a cohort sampled during active COVID-19. Each CDR3 is given with its conserved first and last residue. D genes are given only for firm matches.

d_call: TRBD1
v_call: TRBV19
j_call: TRBJ1-1
cdr3_nt: TGTGCCAGTTCAAGACAGGGGGCGCGTACGGCTTTCTTT
cdr3_aa: CASSRQGARTAFF

d_call: NA
v_call: TRBV27
j_call: TRBJ2-1
cdr3_nt: TGTGCCAGCAGCCGAATACTGTCCTACAATGAGCAGTTCTTC
cdr3_aa: CASSRILSYNEQFF

d_call: NA
v_call: TRBV5-1
j_call: TRBJ1-2
cdr3_nt: TGCGCCAGCAGCTTTGCCAAGGGGGATGACTATGGCTACACCTTC
cdr3_aa: CASSFAKGDDYGYTF

d_call: NA
v_call: TRBV3-1/TRBV3-2
j_call: TRBJ2-3
cdr3_nt: TGTGCCAGCAGCCAAGATCCCTCTAGCACAGATACGCAGTATTTT
cdr3_aa: CASSQDPSSTDTQYF

d_call: NA
v_call: TRBV4-2
j_call: TRBJ2-1
cdr3_nt: TGTGCCAGCAGCCAAGGGGCAATCGGCAATGAGCAGTTCTTC
cdr3_aa: CASSQGAIGNEQFF

d_call: NA
v_call: TRBV5-1
j_call: TRBJ2-7
cdr3_nt: TGCGCCAGCAGCTTGGAACACACCTACGAGCAGTACTTC
cdr3_aa: CASSLEHTYEQYF

d_call: TRBD1
v_call: TRBV4-1
j_call: TRBJ1-4
cdr3_nt: TGCGCCAGCAGCCCTCAACAGGGGGGGGATGAAAAACTGTTTTTT
cdr3_aa: CASSPQQGGDEKLFF

d_call: NA
v_call: TRBV7-8
j_call: TRBJ2-7
cdr3_nt: TGTGCCAGCAGTACCTTAGCATTTGGTCAGTACGAGCAGTACTTC
cdr3_aa: CASSTLAFGQYEQYF

d_call: NA
v_call: TRBV18
j_call: TRBJ1-6
cdr3_nt: TGTGCCAGCTCACCCCCGGGAGGGAACTCCTATAATTCACCCCTCCACTTT
cdr3_aa: CASSPPGGNSYNSPLHF

d_call: TRBD1
v_call: TRBV9
j_call: TRBJ1-1
cdr3_nt: TGTGCCAGCAGCGTAACAGGGGTGAACACTGAAGCTTTCTTT
cdr3_aa: CASSVTGVNTEAFF

d_call: TRBD2
v_call: TRBV7-8
j_call: TRBJ2-7
cdr3_nt: TGTGCCAGCAGCATAGTCCGCCCTGGACTAGCGGTAACCTACGAGCAGTACTTC
cdr3_aa: CASSIVRPGLAVTYEQYF

d_call: NA
v_call: TRBV5-1
j_call: TRBJ1-5
cdr3_nt: TGCGCCAGCAGCTTGGATTCGGGGAGCAATCAGCCCCAGCATTTT
cdr3_aa: CASSLDSGSNQPQHF

d_call: NA
v_call: TRBV4-3
j_call: TRBJ1-2
cdr3_nt: TGCGCCAGCAGCCAAGGGACGAGGGCCTATGGCTACACCTTC
cdr3_aa: CASSQGTRAYGYTF

d_call: NA
v_call: TRBV2
j_call: TRBJ1-6
cdr3_nt: TGTGCCAGCAGTGGGGGCGGTATCGCCTATAATTCACCCCTCCACTTT
cdr3_aa: CASSGGGIAYNSPLHF